This T cell receptor (beta chain) stems from a study of shared clonotypes between healthy human individuals. Study outcomes and limitations: Non-shared clonotypes had lower generation probabilities than clonotypes shared by all four sorted-subset donors. The represented genetic and exposure-history diversity was limited by the small number of donors.

CDR1 is MDHEN and CDR2 is SYDVKM in the germline V gene. The V end lost 7 bases, the J end lost 4 bases, and 7 bases lay between the germline ends. The CDR3 length is 11 residues. Profiling relied on immunoSEQ multiplex PCR, and the TCRdb table lists in-frame clones only, not all of them. The repertoire includes fewer than 2.5 million clones, roughly 93% of them detected once, and about 0.39% sits in the top ten. A single count supports this clone. Its cognate antigen is unknown. Specimen: naive CD4+ T cells from PBMCs. Subset: CD45RA+ positively selected. The chain carries TRBV28 and TRBJ1-2; unclear D gene. The TCR originated in a man between 18 and 29 years old in good health. Some clones in this sample may be carry-over from other donors' samples. CDR3 amino acids: CASTLLYGYTF. CDR3 sequence (DNA): TGTGCCAGCACCCTTCTCTATGGCTACACCTTC.